One T cell receptor beta chain is described in this entry. The antigen is unknown. The data were taken from a study of cytomegalovirus exposure and HLA in healthy donors. Findings and limits, study-wide: Most subjects' HLA-A and HLA-B alleles were reportedly predicted from TCR beta sequences. Testing in vitro showed a few CMV-associated chains specific for CMV antigens.

Both 60 Vbeta primers and 13 Jbeta primers went into the PCR. TCRdb's copy holds only in-frame clones and misses some; the assay was immunoSEQ multiplex PCR. The sample lists 110,000 to 150,000 clones, 60% to 80% occurring once. The CDR3 is 15 residues long. V lost 5 bases, J lost 10 bases, and 12 bases stayed unmatched. Germline values: CDR1 LNHDA, CDR2 SQIVND (reference sequence). The specimen was PBMCs. The receptor comes from a woman aged 25 to 45 in good health and CMV-seronegative. The chain has TRBV19 and TRBJ1-5; 9 bases agree with TRBD1. The CDR3 protein is CASSERQGDIVPQHF. The CDR3 nucleotides read TGTGCCAGTAGTGAGAGACAGGGGGATATAGTACCCCAGCATTTT.